The rows below give T cell receptor beta chains drawn from one sample of a study of a mutant IDH1 vaccine in newly diagnosed glioma. The protocol was immunoSEQ multiplex PCR, while the TCRdb copy is restricted to in-frame clones and leaves out a portion. This sample yields 25,000 to 35,000 clones, of which roughly nine tenths are seen a single time; around 20% belongs to the top ten. What these receptors recognize is not known. The source material was PBMCs, sampled from a glioma patient whose treatment included an IDH1 peptide vaccine. These TCRs come from a man between 18 and 35 years old with glioma. Each CDR3 is given with its conserved first and last residue. The order of the fields is V gene, CDR3 protein.

TRBV7-2 CASSFGGLNTEAFF
TRBV6-1 CASKSTATNYGYTF
TRBV29-1 CSVHWGVKTEAFF
TRBV18 CASSSSTGLTEAFF
TRBV30 CAWSVLEAYEQYF
TRBV4-2 CASSQDLRRGTDTQYF
TRBV9 CASSVLKGSEAFF
TRBV30 CAWSRSLSYNEQFF
TRBV6-5 CASRLDRGLGELFF
TRBV13 CASSPPGLEAFF
TRBV25-1 CASKTTGATGELFF
TRBV5-1 CASSFGAGGYEQYF
TRBV19 CASKRRGNYGYTF
TRBV19 CASSIGGWETQYF
TRBV2 CASSELTGPYQPQHF
TRBV2 CASTPLRGPNTEAFF
TRBV4-1 CASSQITTGDYGYTF
TRBV6-6 CASIGGDGYTF
TRBV5-1 CASSAGQNYGYTF
TRBV14 CASSQGAVDEQYF
TRBV19 CASRIRGSSGSYNEQFF
TRBV7-9 CASSSTGNNQPQHF
TRBV30 CAWSAGTGGANGYTF